Described below is a single T cell receptor beta chain sequence and its context. As processed by the authors: From reference gene primer amplification, estimates of nucleated cell counts were derived. Profiled with immunoSEQ multiplex PCR; TCRdb holds only in-frame clones, not every one. V and J calls plus clone size are reproduced from that table; the DNA served to infer D and trimming. Among about 200,000 clones listed, around 86% were seen once. The sample is drawn from a study of blood T cell repertoires in COVID-19. Overall study: Sites across the United States, Italy and Spain contributed samples from acute and convalescent COVID-19. Sample material is recorded as cDNA or gDNA derived from T cells, B-cell-depleted T cells, or PBMCs.

The age range of participants was about 18 to 95 years, with residence in under 25 US areas. Looked up from germline, CDR1 is MDHEN and CDR2 is SYDVKM. J was trimmed by 6 bases and V by 2 bases; bases with no gene match: 15. This CDR3 is built from 18 residues. The source of this sequence is a man aged 35 to 55 with acute COVID-19. The sequenced sample was PBMCs or T cells enriched from blood (not recorded which). The V gene is TRBV28, the J gene TRBJ2-7; 11 bases match TRBD2. This CDR3 is CASSLVGTSGTPRGEQYF. DNA of the CDR3: TGTGCCAGCAGTTTAGTGGGGACTAGCGGAACTCCTAGGGGCGAGCAGTACTTC.